This T cell receptor (beta chain) stems from a study of T-cell reconstitution after alpha-beta-depleted transplantation in children. The authors prepared the TCRbeta library with unique molecular identifiers. MiXCR, applied by TCRdb to the PCR reads, yields one record per CDR3 protein. The sample shows 60,000 to 85,000 distinct CDR3 sequences, about a sixth of them seen only once. Trimming removed 3 bases at V and 2 bases at J, with 12 bases between. The CDR3 is 15 amino acids. Study findings and constraints: Where alpha-beta T cells came from about two months after transplant was reportedly several hundred expanded graft clones. At the one-year point after transplant, T-cell counts and TCRbeta diversity were found to come mostly from T cells that had been newly produced.

This clonotype was detected only a few times. The target antigen is unknown. The chain joins TRBV12-3 or TRBV12-4 to TRBJ2-3; a weak D match, TRBD1 (5 bases). Sequencing was performed on PBMCs, mostly from graft donor cells, taken 360 days after TCRalphabeta/CD19-depleted stem cell transplant. The receptor was derived from a male patient under 10 years old who had a stem cell transplant for acute lymphoblastic leukemia, so the T cells may come from the graft donor. The CDR3 coding sequence is TGTGCCAGCAGTTTCGAAGGGGCAGTCACAGATACGCAGTATTTT. Residues: CASSFEGAVTDTQYF.